This TCR beta chain was sequenced for a study of T cells in Graves' hyperthyroidism and ophthalmopathy (dated by TCRdb to between 2018 and 2021). Describing the broader study: To identify TCR V-J signatures that set the groups apart, the researchers used a discovery cohort of 90 to 100 patients, made up of 40 to 45 with Graves' ophthalmopathy and about 55 with stable Graves' hyperthyroidism. An independent validation cohort of under 20 hyperthyroidism patients and over 15 patients who later progressed to ophthalmopathy tested prospective prediction of ophthalmopathy. The paper reports TCR Vbeta CDR3 sequencing of fewer than 150 peripheral blood samples: approximately 41 ophthalmopathy, roughly 74 hyperthyroidism and about 17 progressor patients. Following sampling, methimazole starting at 30 mg daily was given to hyperthyroidism patients, and high-dose intravenous methylprednisolone was given to ophthalmopathy patients. In addition, the study compared T-cell repertoires in thyroid tissue and in blood from over 5 Graves' hyperthyroidism patients. The approximately 97 discovery patients were randomly divided into training and test sets at a 7:3 ratio. Results the study describes overall, beyond this receptor: In validation, progression to ophthalmopathy was predicted by the model with almost 71% sensitivity and 72% to 80% specificity, a median of 6.5 months before onset. Ophthalmopathy was separated from stable hyperthyroidism by a 13 V-J signature model, with approximately 86% sensitivity and roughly 81% specificity obtained in cross-validation and 80%/75% obtained in testing. No statistical method was used to fix the sample size in advance, and group allocation was not hidden from the investigators. Blood samples also contained most of the expanded thyroid clonotypes (frequency above 0.001), which suggests that blood repertoires may reflect thyroid immune responses.

TCR beta CDR3 regions were amplified from RNA transcripts. The TCR CDR3 was subjected to a first round of RT-PCR using the HTBI primer set and the Qiagen OneStep RT-PCR kit. A second multiplex PCR round built the libraries, followed by size selection and purification. Libraries were sequenced paired-end with 100 bp reads on an Illumina HiSeq2000. As for how the authors treated the data: SOAPnuke was used to process the raw data, removing reads that contained adapters or uncalled bases, had a mean Phred below 15, or lacked an exact match to the constant primer or identifier. COPE v1.2.5 was used to merge high-quality paired reads, and clonotypes were defined as unique nucleotide sequences. MiTCR v1.1 was used to align clonotypes to the IMGT TRBV, TRBD and TRBJ reference segments. The analysis included only V-J combinations with a frequency above 0.0001, which together covered 99% to 99.2% of the repertoires. The TCS score was defined as F50 (clonal expansion) divided by E x V (chaos), with BLOSUM62-based TCRdist calculated between CDR3 peptides within each V-J. Welch's t-statistics and random forest reduced 514 V-J features to 13, which were used in a naive Bayes classifier (R e1071). The Morisita-Horn index was used to measure how similar the thyroid and blood repertoires were. TCRdb reprocessed the public reads (quality trimming at Q25 with fastp, clone calling with MiXCR) and kept in-frame beta chains. Each entry is one CDR3 protein sequence, shown with its most common DNA and genes. TCRdb, not the authors, supplied the V and J calls. The sample data list about 510,000 distinct CDR3 sequences, and 40% to 55% of these were observed just once. The ten biggest clones cover about two fifths of the sample.

At the junction V is shortened by 7 bases and J by 6 bases, with 10 bases in between. Measured from the cysteine to the phenylalanine, the CDR3 is 11 residues long. Only the CDR3 portion is preserved as DNA: 33 bases, with reading frame beginning at the first base. Concerning this clonotype: Its binding antigen is unknown. Base qualities are missing; no much larger clone stands one base away.

The study excluded patients with uncontrolled infections, other autoimmune diseases, pregnancy or lactation. Diagnoses relied on clinical symptoms, serum thyroxine and TRAb, thyroid ultrasound and orbital computed tomography. Total RNA was extracted with Trizol reagent, and quality was checked on an Agilent 2100 Bioanalyzer. Input material: peripheral blood or thyroid tissue (not recorded which). This clonotype was sampled from an adult woman with Graves' disease, either hyperthyroidism or ophthalmopathy (not recorded which). This chain is built from TRBV12-3 or TRBV12-4 and TRBJ2-7, with TRBD2 tentatively as D gene (5 bases match). In nucleotide form, the sequence is TGTGCCAGCACCCTAGAGGGCGAGCAGTACTTC. This gives the protein CASTLEGEQYF.